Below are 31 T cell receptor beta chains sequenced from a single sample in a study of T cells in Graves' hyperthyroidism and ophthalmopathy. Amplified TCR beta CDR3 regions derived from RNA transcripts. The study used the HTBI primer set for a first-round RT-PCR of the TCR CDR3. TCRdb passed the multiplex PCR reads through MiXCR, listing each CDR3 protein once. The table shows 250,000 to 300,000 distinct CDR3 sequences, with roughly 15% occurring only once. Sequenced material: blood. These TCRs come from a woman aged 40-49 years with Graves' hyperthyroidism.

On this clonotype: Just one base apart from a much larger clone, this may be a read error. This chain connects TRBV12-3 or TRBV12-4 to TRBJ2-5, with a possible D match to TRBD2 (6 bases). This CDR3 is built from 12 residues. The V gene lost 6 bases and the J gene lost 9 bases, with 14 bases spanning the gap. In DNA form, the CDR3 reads TGTGCCAGCAGCCCATCGGGGGAGGCCCAGTACTTC. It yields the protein CASSPSGEAQYF.

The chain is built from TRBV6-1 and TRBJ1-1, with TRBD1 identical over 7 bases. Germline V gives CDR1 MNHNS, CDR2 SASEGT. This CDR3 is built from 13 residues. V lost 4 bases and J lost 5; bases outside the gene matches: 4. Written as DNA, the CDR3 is TGTGCCAGCAGTGGCAGGGGGAGGACTGAAGCTTTCTTT. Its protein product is CASSGRGRTEAFF.

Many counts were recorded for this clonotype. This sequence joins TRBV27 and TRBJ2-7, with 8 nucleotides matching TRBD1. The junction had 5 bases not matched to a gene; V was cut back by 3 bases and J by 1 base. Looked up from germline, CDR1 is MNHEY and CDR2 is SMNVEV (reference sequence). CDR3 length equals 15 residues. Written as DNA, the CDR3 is TGTGCCAGCAGTTTCCAGGGGGCAAAGTCCTACGAGCAGTACTTC. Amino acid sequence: CASSFQGAKSYEQYF.

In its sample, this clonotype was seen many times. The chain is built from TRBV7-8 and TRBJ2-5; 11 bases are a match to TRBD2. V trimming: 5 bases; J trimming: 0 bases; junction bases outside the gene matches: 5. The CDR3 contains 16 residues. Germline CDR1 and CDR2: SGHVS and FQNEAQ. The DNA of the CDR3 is TGTGCCAGCAGCGGAATAGCGGGGGGGTACCAAGAGACCCAGTACTTC. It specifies CASSGIAGGYQETQYF.

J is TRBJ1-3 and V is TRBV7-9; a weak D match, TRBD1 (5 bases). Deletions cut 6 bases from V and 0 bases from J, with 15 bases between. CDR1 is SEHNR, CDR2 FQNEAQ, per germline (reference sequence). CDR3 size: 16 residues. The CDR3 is CASRRTGDGSGNTIYF. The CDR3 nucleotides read TGTGCCAGCAGACGTACCGGGGACGGCTCTGGAAACACCATATATTTT.

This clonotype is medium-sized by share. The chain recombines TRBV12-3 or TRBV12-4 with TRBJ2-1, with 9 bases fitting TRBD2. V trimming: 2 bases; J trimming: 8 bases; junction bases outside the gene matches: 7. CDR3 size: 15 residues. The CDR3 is CASSLYAGGPDEQFF. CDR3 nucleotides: TGTGCCAGCAGTTTATACGCGGGAGGGCCGGATGAGCAGTTCTTC.

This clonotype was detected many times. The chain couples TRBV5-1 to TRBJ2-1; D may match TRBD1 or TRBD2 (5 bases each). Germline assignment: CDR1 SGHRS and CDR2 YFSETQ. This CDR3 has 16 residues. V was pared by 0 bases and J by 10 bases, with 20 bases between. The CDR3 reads CASSLDGTSLLDEQFF. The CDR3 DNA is TGCGCCAGCAGCTTGGATGGGACCAGCCTTTTAGACGAGCAGTTCTTC. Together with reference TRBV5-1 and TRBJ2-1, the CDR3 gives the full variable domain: KAGVTQTPRYLIKTRGQQVTLSCSPISGHRSVSWYQQTPGQGLQFLFEYFSETQRNKGNFPGRFSGRQFSNSRSEMNVSTLELGDSALYLCASSLDGTSLLDEQFFGPGTRLTVL.

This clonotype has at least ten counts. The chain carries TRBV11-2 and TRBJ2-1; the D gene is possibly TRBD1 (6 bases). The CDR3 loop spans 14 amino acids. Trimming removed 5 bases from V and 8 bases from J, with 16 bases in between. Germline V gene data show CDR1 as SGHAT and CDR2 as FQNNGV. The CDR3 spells CASSPGALGYEQFF. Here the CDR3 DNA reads TGTGCCAGCAGCCCAGGGGCCTTAGGCTATGAGCAGTTCTTC. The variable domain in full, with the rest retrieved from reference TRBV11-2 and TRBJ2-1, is EAGVAQSPRYKIIEKRQSVAFWCNPISGHATLYWYQQILGQGPKLLIQFQNNGVVDDSQLPKDRFSAERLKGVDSTLKIQPAKLEDSAVYLCASSPGALGYEQFFGPGTRLTVL.

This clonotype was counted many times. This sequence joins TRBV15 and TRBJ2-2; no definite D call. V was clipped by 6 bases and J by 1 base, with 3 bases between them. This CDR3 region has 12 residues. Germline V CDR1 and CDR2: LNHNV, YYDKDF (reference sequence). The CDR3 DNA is TGTGCCACCAGTATGAACACCGGGGAGCTGTTTTTT. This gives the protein CATSMNTGELFF.

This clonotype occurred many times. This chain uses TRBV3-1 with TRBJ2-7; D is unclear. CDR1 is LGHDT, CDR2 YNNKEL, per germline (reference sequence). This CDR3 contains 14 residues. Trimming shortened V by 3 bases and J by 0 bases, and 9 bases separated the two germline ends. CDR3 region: CASSHRTDSYEQYF. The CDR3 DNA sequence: TGTGCCAGCAGCCATAGGACGGACTCCTACGAGCAGTACTTC.

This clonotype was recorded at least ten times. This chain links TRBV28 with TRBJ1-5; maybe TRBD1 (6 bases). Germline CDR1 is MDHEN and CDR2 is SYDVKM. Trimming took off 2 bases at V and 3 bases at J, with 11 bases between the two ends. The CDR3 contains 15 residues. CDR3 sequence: CASSLPWGLNQPQHF. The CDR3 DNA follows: TGTGCCAGCAGTTTACCGTGGGGGCTCAATCAGCCCCAGCATTTT.

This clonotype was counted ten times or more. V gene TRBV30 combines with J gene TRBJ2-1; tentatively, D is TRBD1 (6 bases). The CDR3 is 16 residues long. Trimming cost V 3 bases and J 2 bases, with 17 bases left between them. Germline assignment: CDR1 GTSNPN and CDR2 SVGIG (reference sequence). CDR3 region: CAWRDTTGNPYNEQFF. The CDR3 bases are TGTGCCTGGAGGGACACTACAGGGAACCCCTACAATGAGCAGTTCTTC.

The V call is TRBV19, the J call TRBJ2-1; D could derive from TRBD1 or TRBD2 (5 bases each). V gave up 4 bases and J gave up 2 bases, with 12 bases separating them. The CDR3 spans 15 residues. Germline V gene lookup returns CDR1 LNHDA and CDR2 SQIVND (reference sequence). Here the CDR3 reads CASSTTPGPYNEQFF. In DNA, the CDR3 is TGTGCCAGTAGTACTACGCCGGGGCCCTACAATGAGCAGTTCTTC.

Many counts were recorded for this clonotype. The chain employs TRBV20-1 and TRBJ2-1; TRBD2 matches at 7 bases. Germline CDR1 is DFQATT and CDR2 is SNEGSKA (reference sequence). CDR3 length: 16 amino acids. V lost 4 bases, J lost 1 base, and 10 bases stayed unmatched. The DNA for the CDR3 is TGCAGTGCTATACATCCACTAGCGCCTTCCTACAATGAGCAGTTCTTC. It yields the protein CSAIHPLAPSYNEQFF.

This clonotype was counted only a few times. This CDR3 reads CAISEYQGGEAFF. CDR3 bases: TGTGCCATCAGTGAGTACCAGGGGGGCGAAGCTTTCTTT. This chain links TRBV10-3 with TRBJ1-1, with 7 bases identical to TRBD1. The germline V gene encodes CDR1 ENHRY and CDR2 SYGVKD. The CDR3 has 13 residues. V gave up 1 base and J gave up 8 bases; unmatched junction bases: 4.

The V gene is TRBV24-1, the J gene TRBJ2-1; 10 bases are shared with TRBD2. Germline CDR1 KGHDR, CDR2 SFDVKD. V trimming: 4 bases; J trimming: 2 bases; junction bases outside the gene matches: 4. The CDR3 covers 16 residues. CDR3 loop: CATSDPAGGPYNEQFF. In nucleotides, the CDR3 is TGTGCCACCAGTGACCCAGCGGGAGGGCCCTACAATGAGCAGTTCTTC.

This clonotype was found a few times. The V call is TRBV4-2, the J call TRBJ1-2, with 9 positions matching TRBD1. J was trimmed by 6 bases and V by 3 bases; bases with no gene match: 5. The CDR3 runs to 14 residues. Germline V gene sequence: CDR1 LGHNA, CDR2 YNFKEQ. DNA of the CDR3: TGTGCCAGCAGCCAGCCACAGGGGGCCAATGGCTACACCTTC. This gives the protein CASSQPQGANGYTF.

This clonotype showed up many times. CDR3 coding DNA: TGCAGTGCTACTAGGACAGGCAATTCCTACGAGCAGTACTTC. It yields the protein CSATRTGNSYEQYF. This chain joins TRBV20-1 and TRBJ2-7; 7 bases match TRBD1. V gave up 4 bases and J gave up 1 base; unmatched junction bases: 7. This CDR3 has 14 amino acids. The germline V gene has CDR1 DFQATT and CDR2 SNEGSKA (reference sequence).

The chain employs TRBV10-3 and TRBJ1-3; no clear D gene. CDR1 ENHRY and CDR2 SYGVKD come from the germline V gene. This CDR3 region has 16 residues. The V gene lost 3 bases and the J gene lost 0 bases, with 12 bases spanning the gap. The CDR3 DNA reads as TGTGCCATCAGTGAATATGAGAGGAGCTCTGGAAACACCATATATTTT. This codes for CAISEYERSSGNTIYF.

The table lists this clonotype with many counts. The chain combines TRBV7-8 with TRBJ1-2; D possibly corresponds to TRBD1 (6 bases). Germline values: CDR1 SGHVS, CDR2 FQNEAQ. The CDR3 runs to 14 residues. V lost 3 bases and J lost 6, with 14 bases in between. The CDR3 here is CASSFASGAHGYTF. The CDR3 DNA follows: TGTGCCAGCAGCTTTGCCTCAGGGGCGCATGGCTACACCTTC.

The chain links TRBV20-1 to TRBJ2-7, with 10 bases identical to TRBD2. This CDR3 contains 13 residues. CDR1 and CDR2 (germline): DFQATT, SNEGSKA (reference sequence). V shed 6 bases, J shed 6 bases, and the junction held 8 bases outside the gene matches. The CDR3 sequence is CSAKLAGIPEQYF. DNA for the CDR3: TGCAGTGCCAAACTAGCGGGAATCCCCGAGCAGTACTTC.

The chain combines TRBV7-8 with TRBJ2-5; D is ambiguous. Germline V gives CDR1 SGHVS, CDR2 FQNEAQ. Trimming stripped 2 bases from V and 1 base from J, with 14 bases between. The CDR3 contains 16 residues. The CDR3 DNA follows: TGTGCCAGCAGCTTAAATGGTTGGCGGTTCCAAGAGACCCAGTACTTC. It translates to CASSLNGWRFQETQYF. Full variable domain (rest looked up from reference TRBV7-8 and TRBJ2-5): GAGVSQSPRYKVAKRGQDVALRCDPISGHVSLFWYQQALGQGPEFLTYFQNEAQLDKSGLPSDRFFAERPEGSVSTLKIQRTQQEDSAVYLCASSLNGWRFQETQYFGPGTRLLVL.

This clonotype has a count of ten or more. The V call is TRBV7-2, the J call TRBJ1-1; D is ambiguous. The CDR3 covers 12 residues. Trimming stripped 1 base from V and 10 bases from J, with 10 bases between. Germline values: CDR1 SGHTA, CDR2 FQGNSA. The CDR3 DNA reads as TGTGCCAGCAGCTTAGGGATGGTAGGAGCTTTCTTT. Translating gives CASSLGMVGAFF.

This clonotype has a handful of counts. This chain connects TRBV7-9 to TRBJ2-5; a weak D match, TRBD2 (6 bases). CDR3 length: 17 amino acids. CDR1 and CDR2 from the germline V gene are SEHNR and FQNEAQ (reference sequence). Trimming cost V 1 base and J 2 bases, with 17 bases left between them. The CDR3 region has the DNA TGTGCCAGCAGCTTAGTACCTCGGGGAGGATCTCAAGAGACCCAGTACTTC. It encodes CASSLVPRGGSQETQYF.

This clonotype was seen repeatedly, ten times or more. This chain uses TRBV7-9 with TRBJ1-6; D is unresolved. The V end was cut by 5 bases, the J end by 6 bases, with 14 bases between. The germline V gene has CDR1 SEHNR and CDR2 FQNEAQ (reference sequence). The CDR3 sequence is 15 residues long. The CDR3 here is CASSQGSRSNSPLHF. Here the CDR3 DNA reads TGTGCCAGCAGCCAAGGGAGCCGGAGTAATTCACCCCTCCACTTT.

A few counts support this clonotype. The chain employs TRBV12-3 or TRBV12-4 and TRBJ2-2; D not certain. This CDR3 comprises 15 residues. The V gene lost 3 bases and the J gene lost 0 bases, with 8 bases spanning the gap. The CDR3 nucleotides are TGTGCCAGCAGTTTTTCGTACCCGAACACCGGGGAGCTGTTTTTT. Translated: CASSFSYPNTGELFF.

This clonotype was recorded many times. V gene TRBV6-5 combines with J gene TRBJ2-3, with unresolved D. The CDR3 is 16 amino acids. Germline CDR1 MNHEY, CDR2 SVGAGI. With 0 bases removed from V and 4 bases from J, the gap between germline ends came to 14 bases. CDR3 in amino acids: CASSYSPLGRPDTQYF. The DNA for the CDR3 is TGTGCCAGCAGTTACTCGCCCCTCGGACGCCCAGATACGCAGTATTTT.

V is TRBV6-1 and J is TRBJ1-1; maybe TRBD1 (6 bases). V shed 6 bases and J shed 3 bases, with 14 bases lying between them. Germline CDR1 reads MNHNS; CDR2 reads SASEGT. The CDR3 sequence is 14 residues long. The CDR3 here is CASRMGQGYTEAFF. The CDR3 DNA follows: TGTGCCAGCAGAATGGGGCAGGGGTACACTGAAGCTTTCTTT.

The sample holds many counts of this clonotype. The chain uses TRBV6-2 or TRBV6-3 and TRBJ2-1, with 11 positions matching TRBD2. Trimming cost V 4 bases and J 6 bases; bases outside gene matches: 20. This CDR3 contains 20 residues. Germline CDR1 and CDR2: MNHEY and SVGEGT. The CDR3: CASSLRGGTSGLRIRNEQFF. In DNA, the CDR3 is TGTGCCAGCAGTTTACGGGGAGGGACTAGCGGTCTCCGGATACGCAATGAGCAGTTCTTC.

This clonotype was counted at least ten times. This CDR3 is CAWSAAGNTIYF. CDR3 nucleotides: TGTGCCTGGAGTGCTGCAGGAAACACCATATATTTT. This chain links TRBV30 with TRBJ1-3; the D is unclear. This CDR3 spans 12 amino acids. V lost 1 base to trimming and J lost 4 bases, with 5 bases between them. In germline, CDR1 is GTSNPN, CDR2 SVGIG (reference sequence).

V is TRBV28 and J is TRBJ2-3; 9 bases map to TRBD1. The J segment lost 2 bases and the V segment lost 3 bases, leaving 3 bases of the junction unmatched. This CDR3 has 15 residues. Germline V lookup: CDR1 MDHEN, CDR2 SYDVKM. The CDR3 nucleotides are TGTGCCAGCAGTTTCGGGACAGGGACCACAGATACGCAGTATTTT. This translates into CASSFGTGTTDTQYF. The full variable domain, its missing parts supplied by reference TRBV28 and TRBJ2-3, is DVKVTQSSRYLVKRTGEKVFLECVQDMDHENMFWYRQDPGLGLRLIYFSYDVKMKEKGDIPEGYSVSREKKERFSLILESASTNQTSMYLCASSFGTGTTDTQYFGPGTRLTVL.